The subject of this entry is one T cell receptor (beta chain). The CDR3 length is 13 residues. Deletions cut 1 base from V and 2 bases from J, with 6 bases between. Germline-derived CDR1 and CDR2 are GTSNPN and SVGIG (reference sequence). TCRdb's table, derived via immunoSEQ multiplex PCR, lists solely in-frame clones and lacks some. Altogether around 250,000 clones are present, 70% being singletons, with the ten largest covering about 16%. These data are taken from a study of cytotoxic CD8 clonotypes in ibrutinib-treated CLL. The clonotype was recovered from a human donor with chronic lymphocytic leukemia. This chain uses TRBV30 with TRBJ2-1; D call uncertain. Source: PBMCs, taken after 24 months of ibrutinib treatment. The CDR3 DNA reads as TGTGCCTGGAGTGGTGGGACCTACAATGAGCAGTTCTTC. It specifies CAWSGGTYNEQFF.